This T cell receptor (beta chain) was documented in a study of tissue T cells after allogeneic stem cell transplantation. The ends lost 2 bases at V and 6 bases at J; junction bases unmatched: 0. The CDR3 runs 13 residues. CDR1 and CDR2 (germline): SGHND, FRSKSL. The time point here: mouse harvest day 14 after allogeneic transplant. The graft held 10^6 splenic CD5+ T cells and 10^7 T-cell-depleted bone marrow cells. Mice had MHC-mismatched B6 into BALB/c GVHD, sampled day 7 or 14. General study points: TCR repertoires tracked anatomic similarity, regardless of disease or transplant status.

This clone was counted a few times. The target antigen is unknown. Gene labels here are mouse ones. The DNA ends 1 residue before the CDR3 does, and the rest of the CDR3 is filled in from the germline J gene. Sequencing was performed with immunoSEQ multiplex PCR; in TCRdb, only in-frame clones are kept and a portion is missing. The data contain approximately 7,900 clones, under 35% of them singletons. The sequencing sample was made of skin. The clonotype originates from a female BALB/c mouse given C57BL/6 T cells with graft-versus-host disease after an allogeneic hematopoietic cell transplant. The rearrangement links TRBV15 to TRBJ2-1, with 8 bases identical to TRBD1. CDR3 DNA, as far as it was read: TGTGCCAGCAGTTTACAGGGGGCTGCTGAGCAGTTC. This sequence encodes CASSLQGAAEQF. The entire CDR3 protein is CASSLQGAAEQFF.